This entry is about one T cell receptor beta chain. Antigen unknown. This specimen belongs to a study of T cells in tuberculosis. Study observations and caveats: The TCR-beta difference was not significant; alpha differences partly reflected length.

The CDR3 contains 18 residues. CDR1 and CDR2 from the germline V gene are SGHVS and FNYEAQ. After removal of 0 bases from V and 2 bases from J, the junction contained 11 bases not matched to a gene. Sample time point: new active TB diagnosis, blood taken before or within 7 days of starting treatment. On average around 100,000 T cells per donor were immunosequenced. The assay was immunoSEQ multiplex PCR, and TCRdb's table has in-frame clones only and misses some. This sample has about 38,000 clones, with approximately 94% found just once. The chain combines TRBV7-6 with TRBJ2-3; TRBD2 aligns across 7 bases. The sequences come from PBMCs, collected at tuberculosis diagnosis. This sequence originates from an adult with tuberculosis. CDR3 sequence: CASSLAPPGLQLTDTQYF. CDR3 bases: TGTGCCAGCAGCTTAGCCCCCCCGGGACTACAACTCACAGATACGCAGTATTTT. The full variable domain, completed using reference TRBV7-6 and TRBJ2-3, is GAGVSQSPRYKVTKRGQDVALRCDPISGHVSLYWYRQALGQGPEFLTYFNYEAQQDKSGLPNDRFSAERPEGSISTLTIQRTEQRDSAMYRCASSLAPPGLQLTDTQYFGPGTRLTVL.